Listed below are T cell receptor beta chains from one sample, sequenced in a study of tumor-infiltrating lymphocytes in primary liver carcinoma. TCRdb redid the calling of the multiplex PCR reads with MiXCR, one entry per CDR3 protein. The sample holds roughly 100,000 distinct CDR3 sequences, around 80% seen once. The specimen was liver tumor tissue from sampling region 3. These receptors all stem from a man aged 35-49 years with primary liver carcinoma and hepatitis B virus infection. CDR3s leave out the opening cysteine and the closing phenylalanine or tryptophan. A D gene is named only where the DNA matches it firmly.

>TRBJ2-5|TRBV12-3/TRBV12-4|NA
VSSLSGMETQY
>TRBJ1-6|TRBV28|TRBD1
ASAGDRHNSHLH
>TRBJ2-7|TRBV6-6|TRBD1
DSSPRQGSFYEQY
>TRBJ2-7|TRBV5-5|TRBD1
ASSLSGQGNYEQY
>TRBJ2-1|TRBV29-1|NA
IVSTGSNVQF
>TRBJ2-3|TRBV5-4|NA
VSSLASGWEQY
>TRBJ2-3|TRBV10-3|TRBD2
AIGEGYRDTQY
>TRBJ1-5|TRBV28|NA
ASSLLKQGRNQPQG
>TRBJ2-7|TRBV29-1|NA
SVELAPYGQY
>TRBJ2-6|TRBV6-1|NA
TSSARDTISGANVLT
>TRBJ2-5|TRBV6-2/TRBV6-3|NA
ASSYSNMVLHETQY
>TRBJ2-4|TRBV6-1|NA
ASTEVTLGAKNIKY
>TRBJ2-3|TRBV11-2|TRBD2
ASSLQAGVSADTQY
>TRBJ2-3|TRBV12-3/TRBV12-4|TRBD2
VSEKGRELPNRQC
>TRBJ2-3|TRBV10-2|NA
ASSHIDMQY
>TRBJ2-5|TRBV15|NA
ATNRGSRDIAQETQY
>TRBJ1-1|TRBV29-1|NA
SGGHNTEAF
>TRBJ2-7|TRBV11-2|NA
ASSMTGGEQY
>TRBJ2-2|TRBV6-5|NA
ASSYSGIYTGELF
>TRBJ1-1|TRBV7-9|NA
ASNWGGSDTEAF
>TRBJ1-4|TRBV11-2|NA
VSSLDFGGLRLF
>TRBJ2-5|TRBV12-3/TRBV12-4|NA
AGSLIVGETQY
>TRBJ2-3|TRBV29-1|TRBD2
SVLGLAGISTATQC
>TRBJ2-7|TRBV11-2|NA
VSSSSHEQY
>TRBJ2-7|TRBV28|TRBD1
ASSPDRVNEEY